These 13 T cell receptor beta chains share one sample of origin, sequenced in a study of blood T cell repertoires in COVID-19. The table came from immunoSEQ multiplex PCR; TCRdb's copy has only in-frame clones and leaves some out. The sample lists roughly 100,000 clones, around 87% occurring once. The sample taken for sequencing was peripheral blood. Source of these receptors: a young woman with acute or convalescent COVID-19.

The rearrangement uses TRBV28 and TRBJ2-1, with D possibly matching TRBD1 (6 bases). The CDR3 covers 15 residues. CDR1 and CDR2 (germline): MDHEN, SYDVKM. V was clipped by 6 bases and J by 2 bases, with 14 bases between them. CDR3 in amino acids: CASRKGTLPYNEQFF. CDR3 DNA: TGTGCCAGCAGGAAAGGGACACTGCCCTACAATGAGCAGTTCTTC. Looking up the rest from reference TRBV28 and TRBJ2-1 gives the full variable domain: DVKVTQSSRYLVKRTGEKVFLECVQDMDHENMFWYRQDPGLGLRLIYFSYDVKMKEKGDIPEGYSVSREKKERFSLILESASTNQTSMYLCASRKGTLPYNEQFFGPGTRLTVL.

The table lists this clone with a count of one. Other DNA sequences in this specimen translate into the identical CDR3. The V and J genes are TRBV7-9 and TRBJ1-4; TRBD1 agrees at 8 bases. The CDR3 is 14 residues long. Looked up from germline, CDR1 is SEHNR and CDR2 is FQNEAQ (reference sequence). The junction had 7 bases not matched to a gene; V was cut back by 5 bases and J by 8 bases. The CDR3 here is CASSLGTGGEKLFF. In DNA form, the CDR3 reads TGTGCCAGCAGCCTCGGGACAGGAGGGGAAAAACTGTTTTTT.

V and J are TRBV19 and TRBJ2-7; 7 bases align to TRBD1. This CDR3 region has 15 residues. Germline lookup yields CDR1 LNHDA and CDR2 SQIVND (reference sequence). V trimming: 2 bases; J trimming: 3 bases; junction bases outside the gene matches: 7. CDR3 DNA sequence: TGTGCCAGTAGTATACGGGGACAGAATTTCTACGAGCAGTACTTC. Encoded protein: CASSIRGQNFYEQYF.

The chain employs TRBV18 and TRBJ1-3; D gene uncertain. V dropped 3 bases and J dropped 1 base, with 7 bases sitting between them. Germline CDR1 and CDR2: KGHSH and LQKENI. There are 14 residues in the CDR3. CDR3 region: CASSPNRSGNTIYF. The CDR3 nucleotides read TGTGCCAGCTCACCTAACAGATCTGGAAACACCATATATTTT. The whole variable domain, filled in from reference TRBV18 and TRBJ1-3, reads NAGVMQNPRHLVRRRGQEARLRCSPMKGHSHVYWYRQLPEEGLKFMVYLQKENIIDESGMPKERFSAEFPKEGPSILRIQQVVRGDSAAYFCASSPNRSGNTIYFGEGSWLTVV.

The chain links TRBV7-9 to TRBJ1-1; 9 bases are shared with TRBD1. Losses at the gene ends were 6 bases for V and 5 bases for J; bases not matched to a gene: 4. The germline V gene has CDR1 SEHNR and CDR2 FQNEAQ (reference sequence). The CDR3 runs 13 residues. In DNA form, the CDR3 reads TGTGCCAGCAGAGGACAGGGGAGGACTGAAGCTTTCTTT. This sequence encodes CASRGQGRTEAFF.

This rearrangement joins TRBV28 to TRBJ1-3; TRBD1 is a possible D gene (5 bases). CDR3 size: 13 residues. Germline V lookup: CDR1 MDHEN, CDR2 SYDVKM. The ends were cut back, 8 bases at V and 0 bases at J, with 8 bases in the middle. The CDR3 reads CASPDSSGNTIYF. The CDR3 coding sequence is TGTGCCAGCCCCGACAGCTCTGGAAACACCATATATTTT.

The gene calls are TRBV6-5 and TRBJ1-2, with 7 bases that match TRBD1. There are 15 residues in the CDR3. The V and J ends lost 2 bases and 6 bases, in that order; junction bases with no gene match: 9. Germline CDR1 MNHEY, CDR2 SVGAGI. The CDR3 DNA sequence: TGTGCCAGCAGTTACGGACCCCAGGGGGACAATGGCTACACCTTC. Residues: CASSYGPQGDNGYTF.

The chain carries TRBV7-2 and TRBJ2-6; D is perhaps TRBD2 (6 bases). Germline assignment: CDR1 SGHTA and CDR2 FQGNSA. CDR3 size: 17 residues. V shed 1 base and J shed 0 bases, with 10 bases lying between them. The CDR3, as DNA: TGTGCCAGCAGCTTAGATCGGGGAGGCTCTGGGGCCAACGTCCTGACTTTC. Protein product: CASSLDRGGSGANVLTF.

The CDR3 region has the DNA TGTGCCAGCAGCTCCCCTAGGGAGCTGTTTTTT. Encoded protein: CASSSPRELFF. This rearrangement joins TRBV7-9 to TRBJ2-2; D is unresolved. Trimming pared 4 bases from V and 9 bases from J, leaving 6 bases between. CDR3 length equals 11 residues. Germline CDR1 and CDR2: SEHNR and FQNEAQ (reference sequence).

The chain recombines TRBV30 with TRBJ1-2, with D perhaps matching TRBD1 (5 bases). The germline V and J ends were trimmed by 4 bases and 4 bases, with 16 bases remaining between them. CDR1 and CDR2 from the germline V gene are GTSNPN and SVGIG (reference sequence). The CDR3 spans 14 residues. In nucleotides, the CDR3 is TGTGCCTGGACCCCCCGCAGGGATGGCTATGGCTACACCTTC. Translated, it gives CAWTPRRDGYGYTF.

Only one count was recorded for this clone. The V and J genes are TRBV11-2 and TRBJ2-7; the match to TRBD1 covers 9 bases. The CDR3 totals 16 residues. Germline V CDR1 and CDR2: SGHAT, FQNNGV. V dropped 2 bases and J dropped 1; count of bases not matched to a gene: 6. The CDR3 here is CASSLTDRGWSYEQYF. CDR3 DNA: TGTGCCAGCAGCTTAACGGACAGGGGATGGTCCTACGAGCAGTACTTC. Based on the CDR3 plus reference TRBV11-2 and TRBJ2-7, the full variable domain is EAGVAQSPRYKIIEKRQSVAFWCNPISGHATLYWYQQILGQGPKLLIQFQNNGVVDDSQLPKDRFSAERLKGVDSTLKIQPAKLEDSAVYLCASSLTDRGWSYEQYFGPGTRLTVT.

This chain connects TRBV7-9 to TRBJ2-7; no clear D gene. V was shortened by 5 bases and J by 1 base, with 9 bases between the two germline ends. The CDR3 runs to 13 residues. Germline V gives CDR1 SEHNR, CDR2 FQNEAQ (reference sequence). Here the CDR3 reads CASSEVRSYEQYF. DNA of the CDR3: TGTGCCAGCAGCGAGGTGCGGTCCTACGAGCAGTACTTC.

The chain combines TRBV16 with TRBJ1-5, with a weak D call TRBD1 (6 bases). CDR3 size: 15 residues. CDR1 is KGHSY, CDR2 FQNENV, per germline. Deletions cut 0 bases from V and 6 bases from J, with 12 bases between. CDR3 sequence (DNA): TGTGCCAGCAGCCAATCTGGCAGGGGATCTCAGCCCCAGCATTTT. As protein: CASSQSGRGSQPQHF.